The sequence of this T cell receptor beta chain was determined in a study of T-cell memory formation after mild COVID-19. Study details: The study found TCR clusters largely donor specific.

This CDR3 comprises 16 residues. CDR1 is MNHEY, CDR2 SVGAGI, per germline. Germline trimming cut 4 bases from V and 2 bases from J; bases unmatched to any gene: 10. General study findings and limits: Day 15 to 85 contracting clones showed balanced CD4/CD8; day 15 to 37 expanders favored CD4+. A subset of responding clones appeared in pre-infection memory, suggesting cross-reactive memory joined.

Note on this clonotype: Its antigen is unidentified.

5'RACE primed at constant segments yielded TCR alpha and TCR beta cDNA libraries bearing sample barcodes and UMIs. TCRdb called the 5' RACE reads again in MiXCR, with one record for every CDR3 protein. The sample carries roughly 500,000 distinct CDR3 sequences, around 21% recorded once. This sequence was found in an adult woman who had mild COVID-19 (a few samples of this study predate the infection). Cell type and time point are not known. The sample taken for sequencing was PBMCs or a T cell subset sorted from them (not recorded which). The chain has TRBV6-5 and TRBJ1-2; 7 nucleotides align to TRBD1. CDR3 amino acids: CASSSARQGENYGYTF. The CDR3 region has the DNA TGTGCCAGCAGTTCCGCCAGACAGGGCGAAAACTATGGCTACACCTTC.